One and the same sample provided the 29 T cell receptor beta chains below, sequenced in a study of blood T cell repertoires in COVID-19. Method: immunoSEQ multiplex PCR; TCRdb's copy keeps in-frame clones and lacks some. The sample has about 150,000 clones, approximately 90% seen once. Sequencing input: PBMCs or T cells enriched from blood (not recorded which). The receptors were gathered from a man between 45 and 60 years old who had recovered from COVID-19.

The chain uses TRBV18 and TRBJ1-2; 7 bases fit TRBD1. Per the germline V gene, CDR1 is KGHSH and CDR2 is LQKENI. V lost 6 bases, J lost 3 bases, and 7 bases stayed unmatched. The CDR3 spans 14 residues. CDR3 in amino acids: CASSPTGSDYGYTF. For the CDR3, the DNA is TGTGCCAGCTCCCCGACAGGGAGTGACTATGGCTACACCTTC.

The chain recombines TRBV7-2 with TRBJ1-5, with D perhaps matching TRBD1 (5 bases). V was trimmed by 5 bases and J by 4 bases, leaving 18 bases between them. CDR1 and CDR2 from the germline V gene are SGHTA and FQGNSA. The length of the CDR3 is 16 residues. The CDR3 sequence: CASSPTGTGGNQPQHF. Here the CDR3 DNA reads TGTGCCAGCAGCCCCACCGGGACGGGAGGGAATCAGCCCCAGCATTTT. Combining the CDR3 with reference TRBV7-2 and TRBJ1-5 gives the whole variable domain GAGVSQSPSNKVTEKGKDVELRCDPISGHTALYWYRQSLGQGLEFLIYFQGNSAPDKSGLPSDRFSAERTGGSVSTLTIQRTQQEDSAVYLCASSPTGTGGNQPQHFGDGTRLSIL.

The chain couples TRBV5-6 to TRBJ2-5; 9 positions agree with TRBD1. Losses at the gene ends were 4 bases for V and 0 bases for J; bases not matched to a gene: 4. The germline V gene has CDR1 SGHDT and CDR2 YYEEEE. The CDR3 has 15 residues. Here the CDR3 reads CASSPNRGHQETQYF. The CDR3 DNA follows: TGTGCCAGCAGCCCAAACAGGGGGCACCAAGAGACCCAGTACTTC. The full variable domain, with the rest looked up from reference TRBV5-6 and TRBJ2-5, is DAGVTQSPTHLIKTRGQQVTLRCSPKSGHDTVSWYQQALGQGPQFIFQYYEEEERQRGNFPDRFSGHQFPNYSSELNVNALLLGDSALYLCASSPNRGHQETQYFGPGTRLLVL.

A single count supports this clone. V is TRBV5-1 and J is TRBJ1-2; D is possibly TRBD1 (6 bases). CDR1 is SGHRS, CDR2 YFSETQ, per germline. The CDR3 consists of 15 residues. The V gene lost 0 bases and the J gene lost 8 bases, with 17 bases spanning the gap. The CDR3, as DNA: TGCGCCAGCAGCTTGGAACAGGGCAGCCCTAAAGGCTACACCTTC. Residues: CASSLEQGSPKGYTF.

This chain uses TRBV14 with TRBJ2-5, with TRBD1 matching 7 bases. With 1 base clipped from V and 3 bases from J, the junction kept 11 bases outside the gene matches. This CDR3 has 17 amino acids. CDR1 and CDR2 (germline): SGHDN, FVKESK. This CDR3 reads CASSQAALTGWEETQYF. Written as DNA, the CDR3 is TGTGCCAGCAGCCAAGCAGCTCTGACAGGGTGGGAAGAGACCCAGTACTTC.

The V and J genes are TRBV7-9 and TRBJ2-1; D is perhaps TRBD1 (5 bases). CDR1 is SEHNR and CDR2 is FQNEAQ in the germline V gene (reference sequence). V lost 7 bases to trimming and J lost 5 bases, with 12 bases between them. The CDR3 is made up of 13 amino acids. The CDR3 DNA follows: TGTGCCAGCACCCCCAGGGTAAACAATGAGCAGTTCTTC. Protein sequence: CASTPRVNNEQFF.

This chain links TRBV19 with TRBJ1-6; D is ambiguous. V was clipped by 3 bases and J by 8 bases, with 26 bases between them. Germline CDR1 reads LNHDA; CDR2 reads SQIVND (reference sequence). The CDR3 has 19 amino acids. CDR3 in DNA: TGTGCCAGTAGTATCATCCCGTCAGCCCTGGAGCTGCGCCATTCACCCCTCCACTTT. It translates to CASSIIPSALELRHSPLHF.

The CDR3 loop reads CASSQTSGEPGDTQYF. The CDR3 DNA sequence: TGTGCCAGCAGCCAGACTAGCGGGGAGCCAGGGGATACGCAGTATTTT. This chain connects TRBV5-4 to TRBJ2-3, with 11 bases aligning to TRBD2. Germline V gene sequence: CDR1 SGHNT, CDR2 YYREEE (reference sequence). This CDR3 comprises 16 residues. V lost 4 bases to trimming and J lost 6 bases; unmatched junction nucleotides: 10.

The chain combines TRBV2 with TRBJ2-7; 8 bases are a match to TRBD1. CDR3 length: 14 amino acids. Germline CDR1 reads SNHLY; CDR2 reads FYNNEI. V lost 1 base to trimming and J lost 5 bases; unmatched junction nucleotides: 4. CDR3 DNA sequence: TGTGCCAGCAGTGAAGGGACAGGGAATAACGAGCAGTACGTC. Translation gives CASSEGTGNNEQYV.

This chain links TRBV5-5 with TRBJ2-7; a possible D gene is TRBD1 (6 bases). V gave up 5 bases and J gave up 7 bases, with 19 bases separating them. The germline V gene has CDR1 SGHKS and CDR2 YYEKEE (reference sequence). This CDR3 contains 14 residues. The CDR3 DNA sequence: TGTGCCAGCAGGTTCTACCGGGACAACTCGGAGCAGTACTTC. The encoded protein is CASRFYRDNSEQYF. The whole variable domain, filled in from reference TRBV5-5 and TRBJ2-7, reads DAGVTQSPTHLIKTRGQQVTLRCSPISGHKSVSWYQQVLGQGPQFIFQYYEKEERGRGNFPDRFSARQFPNYSSELNVNALLLGDSALYLCASRFYRDNSEQYFGPGTRLTVT.

The genes are TRBV6-5 and TRBJ1-2; 10 bases fit TRBD1. V lost 2 bases and J lost 8; bases outside the gene matches: 5. Germline V lookup: CDR1 MNHEY, CDR2 SVGAGI. CDR3 length: 14 amino acids. The CDR3 region has the DNA TGTGCCAGCAGTTACGGGGGGACAGGGGTCGGCTACACCTTC. Amino acids: CASSYGGTGVGYTF.

This chain joins TRBV5-1 and TRBJ1-2; 8 bases align to TRBD1. Germline CDR1 SGHRS, CDR2 YFSETQ. The junction had 2 bases not matched to a gene; V was cut back by 1 base and J by 6 bases. The CDR3 covers 13 residues. The CDR3 protein is CASSLTGGDGYTF. As DNA, the CDR3 is TGCGCCAGCAGCTTGACAGGGGGGGATGGCTACACCTTC.

In this sample, this clone turned up a few times. This chain joins TRBV12-3 or TRBV12-4 and TRBJ2-4; no firm D call. V lost 5 bases, J lost 0 bases, and 5 bases lay in between. This CDR3 contains 13 residues. CDR3 DNA: TGTGCCAGCAGTCCAATAGCCAAAAACATTCAGTACTTC. Translation gives CASSPIAKNIQYF.

The rearrangement links TRBV7-9 to TRBJ2-7; the match to TRBD1 covers 9 bases. V lost 1 base, J lost 3 bases, and 4 bases stayed unmatched. The CDR3 length is 15 residues. CDR1 is SEHNR and CDR2 is FQNEAQ in the germline V gene (reference sequence). This chain's CDR3 is CASSLVQTGGYEQYF. In nucleotides, the CDR3 is TGTGCCAGCAGCTTAGTGCAGACAGGGGGCTACGAGCAGTACTTC.

The chain combines TRBV21-1 with TRBJ2-7; no DNA check was done on the table's D call, TRBD2. TRBV21-1 is a documented pseudogene. The length of the CDR3 is 16 residues. Written as DNA, the CDR3 is TGTGCCAGCAGCAAAGAAGGAGAGGAAGGATCCTACGAGCAGTACTTC. It is translated as CASSKEGEEGSYEQYF.

The chain recombines TRBV6-5 with TRBJ2-7, with D possibly TRBD2 on 5 matching bases. Per germline, CDR1 MNHEY and CDR2 SVGAGI. Trimming pared 2 bases from V and 5 bases from J, leaving 16 bases between. The CDR3 spans 15 residues. CDR3 residues: CASSYTRPLGNEQYF. As DNA, the CDR3 is TGTGCCAGCAGTTACACTAGACCCCTTGGGAACGAGCAGTACTTC.

The J gene is TRBJ1-3, the V gene TRBV4-3; possibly TRBD1 for D (5 bases). CDR1 and CDR2 (germline): LGHNA, YSLEER. The CDR3 covers 16 residues. Trimming took off 3 bases at V and 4 bases at J, with 16 bases between the two ends. The DNA for the CDR3 is TGCGCCAGCAGCCATTGGAGCCGGGGGACGGGAAACACCATATATTTT. Translated, it gives CASSHWSRGTGNTIYF.

The genes are TRBV4-2 and TRBJ1-2; D gene ambiguous. Looked up from germline, CDR1 is LGHNA and CDR2 is YNFKEQ. The CDR3 has 12 amino acids. The V end lost 7 bases, the J end lost 8 bases, and 14 bases lay between the germline ends. CDR3 in DNA: TGTGCCAGCACAGGCCGCTCGGGGGGCTACACCTTC. As protein: CASTGRSGGYTF.

V and J are TRBV18 and TRBJ2-5; TRBD2 matches 8 bases. The CDR3 runs 13 residues. Germline V gene lookup returns CDR1 KGHSH and CDR2 LQKENI. J lost 7 bases, V lost 0 bases, and 1 base had no gene match. This chain's CDR3 is CASSPPGLGTQYF. In DNA, the CDR3 is TGTGCCAGCTCACCACCGGGACTAGGGACCCAGTACTTC. Variable domain in full (rest from reference TRBV18 and TRBJ2-5): NAGVMQNPRHLVRRRGQEARLRCSPMKGHSHVYWYRQLPEEGLKFMVYLQKENIIDESGMPKERFSAEFPKEGPSILRIQQVVRGDSAAYFCASSPPGLGTQYFGPGTRLLVL.

The chain has TRBV6-2 or TRBV6-3 and TRBJ1-1, with 7 bases lining up with TRBD1. The germline V gene has CDR1 MNHEY and CDR2 SVGEGT. Trimming cost V 2 bases and J 4 bases; bases outside gene matches: 4. The CDR3 consists of 14 residues. The CDR3 region has the DNA TGTGCCAGCAGTTACCGCCAGGGGGTCACTGAAGCTTTCTTT. Protein: CASSYRQGVTEAFF.

The rearrangement links TRBV19 to TRBJ2-3; 7 bases fit TRBD1. Germline V gene sequence: CDR1 LNHDA, CDR2 SQIVND (reference sequence). V shed 3 bases, J shed 2 bases, and the junction held 8 bases outside the gene matches. This CDR3 region has 16 residues. Here the CDR3 reads CASSIHQTGPTDTQYF. CDR3 sequence (DNA): TGTGCCAGTAGTATTCACCAGACAGGGCCCACAGATACGCAGTATTTT.

The chain carries TRBV28 and TRBJ1-1, with D perhaps matching TRBD1 (6 bases). The CDR3 spans 13 residues. CDR1 MDHEN and CDR2 SYDVKM come from the germline V gene. V dropped 3 bases and J dropped 7 bases, with 12 bases sitting between them. The CDR3 is CASSLGGRLEAFF. CDR3 bases: TGTGCCAGCAGTTTGGGGGGGCGTCTTGAAGCTTTCTTT.

This chain's CDR3 is CASSRGTGADTQYF. CDR3 DNA: TGTGCCAGCAGCCGCGGGACAGGGGCCGATACGCAGTATTTT. This chain connects TRBV3-1 (or the pseudogene TRBV3-2) to TRBJ2-3; 10 bases match TRBD1. Germline CDR1 is LGHDT and CDR2 is YNNKEL (reference sequence). V shed 4 bases and J 6 bases; nucleotides not matched to a gene: 4. The CDR3 covers 14 residues.

The chain couples TRBV27 to TRBJ2-7; TRBD1 is a possible D gene (7 bases). V was clipped by 4 bases and J by 6 bases, with 16 bases between them. Germline V gene lookup returns CDR1 MNHEY and CDR2 SMNVEV (reference sequence). CDR3 size: 14 residues. The CDR3 DNA reads TGTGCCAGCAGTTCCCTCAGGGGGGTCGGCGAGCAGTACTTC. Its translation is CASSSLRGVGEQYF.

The rearrangement joins TRBV5-5 to TRBJ2-2; 7 bases line up with TRBD1. J gave up 8 bases and V 4 bases, and 5 bases lay outside the gene matches. Germline assignment: CDR1 SGHKS and CDR2 YYEKEE (reference sequence). The CDR3 consists of 13 residues. The CDR3 sequence is CASSDRAGGELFF. CDR3 nucleotides: TGTGCCAGCAGCGACAGGGCCGGAGGGGAGCTGTTTTTT.

J is TRBJ1-2 and V is TRBV9; 12 nucleotides agree with TRBD1. The CDR3 consists of 16 residues. With V trimmed by 4 bases and J by 2 bases, 6 bases remained unmatched. Germline CDR1 SGDLS, CDR2 YYNGEE. In nucleotides, the CDR3 is TGTGCCAGCAGCACCGGGACAGGGGGCGAGAACTATGGCTACACCTTC. Protein: CASSTGTGGENYGYTF.

This clone occurred a few times. This sequence joins TRBV7-6 and TRBJ1-1; 7 nucleotides align to TRBD1. Germline loops: CDR1 SGHVS, CDR2 FNYEAQ. Trimming at V came to 1 base and at J to 0 bases, leaving 2 bases not matched to a gene. The CDR3 loop spans 15 amino acids. DNA for the CDR3: TGTGCCAGCAGCTTAGGGGACAGAATGAACACTGAAGCTTTCTTT. It encodes CASSLGDRMNTEAFF.

The gene calls are TRBV7-2 and TRBJ1-2; tentative D call: TRBD1 (6 bases). The CDR3 runs to 13 residues. Germline loops: CDR1 SGHTA, CDR2 FQGNSA. V gave up 5 bases and J gave up 13 bases, with 20 bases separating them. CDR3 sequence (DNA): TGTGCCAGCAGCAAACCGGACAGCCGGGAGGCCACCTTC. This sequence encodes CASSKPDSREATF.

V is TRBV2 and J is TRBJ1-1, with a possible D match to TRBD1 (5 bases). The V and J ends lost 6 bases and 1 base respectively, with 12 bases between them. CDR1 is SNHLY and CDR2 is FYNNEI in the germline V gene. The CDR3 has 14 residues. The CDR3 sequence: CASRYRSENTEAFF. The CDR3 bases are TGTGCCAGCAGATACAGGTCAGAGAACACTGAAGCTTTCTTT.